This T cell receptor (beta chain) came from a study of blood T cell repertoires in COVID-19. Per the study methods: How many nucleated cells were present was estimated from reference gene primer amplification. The method was immunoSEQ multiplex PCR; TCRdb's version includes in-frame clones alone and lacks a portion of them. The D gene and trimming were derived from the DNA, and the V and J assignments and clone size from that table. The sample includes about 210,000 clones, over 70% seen only once; the top ten take under 3%. CDR3 length equals 18 residues. Germline V gene data show CDR1 as SGDLS and CDR2 as YYNGEE. The J segment lost 3 bases and the V segment lost 0 bases, leaving 10 bases of the junction unmatched. This clone was found once.

The sample taken for sequencing was peripheral blood. The receptor was derived from a man aged 45-60 years with active or convalescent COVID-19. The chain joins TRBV9 to TRBJ2-3; 10 nucleotides match TRBD2. CDR3 nucleotide sequence: TGTGCCAGCAGCGTAGGCCAGCGGGGGGGCCGCAGTACAGATACGCAGTATTTT. Amino acids: CASSVGQRGGRSTDTQYF.